These T cell receptor beta chains were read from a single sample in a study of shared clonotypes between healthy human individuals. Sequencing used immunoSEQ multiplex PCR; TCRdb keeps in-frame clones, though not all of them. The table records about 2.4 million clones, approximately 93% of them present only once. What was sequenced was naive CD4+ T cells from PBMCs. Receptor source: a man younger than 35 in good health. Some clones in this sample may be carry-over from other donors' samples. Each CDR3 is given with its conserved first and last residue. Each record gives: J gene, D gene, clone size, V gene, CDR3 protein, CDR3 DNA. A D gene is named only where the DNA matches it firmly. A row's size may be missing; if present it is once, few, many or a size class.

J: TRBJ2-3; D: NA; size: NA; V: TRBV7-9; CDR3: CASSSERTKQYF; DNA: TGTGCCAGCAGCTCCGAAAGGACTAAGCAGTATTTT
J: TRBJ2-3; D: NA; size: NA; V: TRBV5-1; CDR3: CGSSRGSTDTQYF; DNA: TGCGGCTCCTCACGCGGGAGCACAGATACGCAGTATTTT
J: TRBJ2-1; D: NA; size: once; V: TRBV18; CDR3: CASTVDVYNEQFF; DNA: TGTGCCAGCACCGTGGACGTATACAATGAGCAGTTCTTC
J: TRBJ1-5; D: TRBD1; size: NA; V: TRBV7-2; CDR3: CASSPGRQGQPQHF; DNA: TGTGCCAGCAGCCCGGGGAGACAGGGGCAGCCCCAGCATTTT
J: TRBJ2-1; D: NA; size: NA; V: TRBV29-1; CDR3: CSVKNHLRENSYNEQFF; DNA: TGCAGCGTAAAAAACCACCTCAGAGAAAACTCCTACAATGAGCAGTTCTTC
J: TRBJ2-5; D: NA; size: NA; V: TRBV5-8; CDR3: CASNNIRELAKETQYF; DNA: TGTGCCAGCAACAATATCCGAGAGCTAGCTAAAGAGACCCAGTACTTC
J: TRBJ1-2; D: NA; size: NA; V: TRBV14; CDR3: CASSQAPFWRSYGYTF; DNA: TGTGCCAGCAGCCAAGCCCCCTTTTGGAGGAGCTATGGCTACACCTTC
J: TRBJ2-2; D: NA; size: NA; V: TRBV27; CDR3: CASSSRANTGELFF; DNA: TGTGCCAGCAGTTCTAGGGCGAACACCGGGGAGCTGTTTTTT
J: TRBJ2-7; D: TRBD1; size: once; V: TRBV2; CDR3: CASSPGTAPYEQYF; DNA: TGTGCCAGCAGTCCCGGGACAGCCCCCTACGAGCAGTACTTC
J: TRBJ1-1; D: TRBD1; size: NA; V: TRBV5-1; CDR3: CASSLSQGVGNTEAFF; DNA: TGCGCCAGCAGCCTTTCTCAGGGGGTGGGAAACACTGAAGCTTTCTTT
J: TRBJ1-1; D: TRBD1; size: NA; V: TRBV5-1; CDR3: CASRATGVGVGEAFF; DNA: TGCGCCAGCAGGGCGACAGGGGTCGGCGTCGGGGAAGCTTTCTTT
J: TRBJ1-4; D: TRBD1; size: NA; V: TRBV19; CDR3: CASRTGNYPTLPNEKLFF; DNA: TGTGCCAGCCGGACAGGAAACTACCCAACGCTCCCTAATGAAAAACTGTTTTTT